This entry describes one TCR beta chain. What antigen it recognizes has not been identified. There are no base qualities to consult, and no much larger clone falls within one base. This entry comes from a study of T cell responses to AZD1222 COVID-19 vaccine (dated by TCRdb to about 2021). Concerning the study at large: TCR sequencing covered roughly 230 trial participants: around 210 given two doses of AZD1222 and 26 given two doses of MenACWY control vaccine. Enrollment into the trials was organized by age into subgroups of 18-55, 56-69 and 70-plus years, and those subgroups contained about 150, 27 and 61 TCR-sequenced participants, respectively. General study outcomes and caveats: Because no day 14 peak-response samples were available, repertoires were characterized only after the peak T cell response. In the small 56-69-year group, the increase in depth fell short of significance, most likely because of low power. The whole spike protein was spanned by vaccine-associated CD4 TCRs, and dominant responses were seen in regions 160-218 and 743-854. A significant rise in spike-specific TCR breadth and depth was observed after two AZD1222 doses relative to day 0 and relative to MenACWY recipients. Reportedly, almost half of the unique spike-specific TCRs recognized epitopes lying outside the regions that are mutated in the B.1.351 and B.1.1.7 variants. Conclusions about previously exposed vaccinees are limited because only five to seven AZD1222 recipients were SARS-CoV-2 seropositive at baseline. Participants were mostly white British, with more females than males. The authors suggested clonal diversity may have been underestimated.

The CDR3 regions of human TCRbeta chains were analyzed by immunosequencing. Turning to the authors' computational methods: TCRs in the repertoires were compared against a reference library of SARS-CoV-2-specific TCRs that had been generated with the MIRA antigen-specificity platform. Breadth was defined as the fraction of unique TCRs that were SARS-CoV-2-associated. Depth was defined as the fraction of total T cells that were SARS-CoV-2-associated. Using the MIRA data, every spike-specific TCR was mapped to the spike region that the TCR reacted to and assigned to either a CD4 or a CD8 class. Log10-transformed breadth and depth values were compared by one-way ANOVA with Sidak's multiple comparisons tests. TCRdb re-hosts the immuneACCESS table, in-frame sequences only. Its copies lack some clones; in the studies checked, an unresolved V gene accounts for under half of them, and the cause for the rest is not known. V, J and clone size reflect that table, while D and trimming were determined from the DNA. The sample yields more than 85,000 clones; approximately 90% were counted once. The ten largest clones take up 15% of the sample.

Read against the paper, the sample's time point label means: about 28 days (+/-7) after the second vaccine dose. Because spike-specific TCR depth and breadth did not differ between the two schedules, AZD1222 recipients who got a second dose at roughly 4 weeks were pooled with those who got a second dose at roughly 12 weeks. Vaccinee samples came from UK trials COV001 and COV002, including a single-blind randomized controlled phase 2/3 trial of AZD1222 (ChAdOx1 nCoV-19) in healthy adults. For TCRbeta chain sequencing, PBMC samples from trial participants were taken at day 0 and at day 28 after the second dose. The CDR3 goes from the cysteine to the phenylalanine over 18 residues. Just the 54-base CDR3 DNA is kept, in frame starting at base 1. Looking up the germline V gene yields CDR1 MNHNS and CDR2 SASEGT. V loses 0 bases of germline sequence and J loses 4 bases, and the interval between the two ends is 21 bases.

The rearrangement joined TRBV6-1 to TRBJ1-2; no D gene call is confident. The source of this sequence is an adult who received the AZD1222 COVID-19 vaccine. The sample in question was peripheral blood, obtained 28 days after the second AZD1222 dose. The CDR3 is CASSEALVGQTQSYGYTF. The DNA sequence follows: TGTGCCAGCAGTGAAGCATTGGTAGGGCAGACGCAGAGCTATGGCTACACCTTC.